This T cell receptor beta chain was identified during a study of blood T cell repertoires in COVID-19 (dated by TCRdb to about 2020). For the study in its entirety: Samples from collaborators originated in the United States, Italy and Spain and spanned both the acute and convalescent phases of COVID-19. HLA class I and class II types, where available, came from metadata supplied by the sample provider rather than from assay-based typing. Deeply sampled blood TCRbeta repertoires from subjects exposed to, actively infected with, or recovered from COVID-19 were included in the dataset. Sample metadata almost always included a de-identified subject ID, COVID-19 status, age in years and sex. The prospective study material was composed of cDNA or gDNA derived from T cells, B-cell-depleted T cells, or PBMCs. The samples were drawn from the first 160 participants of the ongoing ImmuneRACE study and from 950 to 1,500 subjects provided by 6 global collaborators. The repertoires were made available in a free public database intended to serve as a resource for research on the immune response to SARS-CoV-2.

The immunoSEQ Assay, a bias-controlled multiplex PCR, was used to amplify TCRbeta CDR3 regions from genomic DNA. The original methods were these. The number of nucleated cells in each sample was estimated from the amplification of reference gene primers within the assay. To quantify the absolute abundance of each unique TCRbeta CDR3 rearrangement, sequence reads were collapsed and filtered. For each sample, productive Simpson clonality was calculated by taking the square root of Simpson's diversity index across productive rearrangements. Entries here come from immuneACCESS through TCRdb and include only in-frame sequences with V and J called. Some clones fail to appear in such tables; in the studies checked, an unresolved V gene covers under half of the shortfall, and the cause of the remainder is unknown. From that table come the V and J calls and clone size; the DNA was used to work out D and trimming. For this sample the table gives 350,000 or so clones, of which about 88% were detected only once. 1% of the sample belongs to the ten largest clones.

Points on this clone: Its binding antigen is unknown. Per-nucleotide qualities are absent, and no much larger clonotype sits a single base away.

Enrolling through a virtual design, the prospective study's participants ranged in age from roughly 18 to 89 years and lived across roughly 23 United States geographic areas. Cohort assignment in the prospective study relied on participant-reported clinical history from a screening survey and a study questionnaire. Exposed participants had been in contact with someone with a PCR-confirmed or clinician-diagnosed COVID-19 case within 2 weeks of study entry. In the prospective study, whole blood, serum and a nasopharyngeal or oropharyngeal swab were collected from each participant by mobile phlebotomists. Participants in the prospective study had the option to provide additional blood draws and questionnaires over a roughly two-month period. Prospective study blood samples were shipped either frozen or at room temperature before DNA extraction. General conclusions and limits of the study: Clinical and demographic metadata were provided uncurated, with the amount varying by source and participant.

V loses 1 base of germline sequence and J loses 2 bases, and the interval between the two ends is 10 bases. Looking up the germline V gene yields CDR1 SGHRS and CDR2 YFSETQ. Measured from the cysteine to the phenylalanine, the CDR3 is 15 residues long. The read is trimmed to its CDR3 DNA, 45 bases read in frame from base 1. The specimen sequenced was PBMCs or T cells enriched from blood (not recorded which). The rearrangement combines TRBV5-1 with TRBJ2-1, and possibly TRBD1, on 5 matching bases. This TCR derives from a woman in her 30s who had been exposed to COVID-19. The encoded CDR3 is CASSLRQGAYNEQFF. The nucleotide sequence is TGCGCCAGCAGCTTGAGGCAGGGCGCCTACAATGAGCAGTTCTTC.